This is a list of T cell receptor beta chains from one sample in a study of cytomegalovirus exposure and HLA in healthy donors. This table comes from immunoSEQ multiplex PCR, and its TCRdb copy is limited to in-frame clones, with some not included. The table has a few hundred thousand clones, approximately 80% seen once. Sequenced input: PBMCs. These TCRs come from a man aged 25-45 years in good health and CMV-seronegative. CDR3s include the opening cysteine and the closing phenylalanine or tryptophan. The order of the fields is J gene, V gene, CDR3 protein.

J: TRBJ2-7
V: TRBV5-6
CDR3: CASSGTSYEQYF

J: TRBJ2-7
V: TRBV4-1
CDR3: CASSQDNEGYEQYF

J: NA
V: TRBV4-1
CDR3: CASSHPGDRGHFPTSSYEQYF

J: TRBJ2-1
V: TRBV5-1
CDR3: CASSLAGGGYNEQFF

J: TRBJ2-1
V: TRBV5-4
CDR3: CASRPGGANEQFF

J: TRBJ1-4
V: TRBV5-6
CDR3: CASSSTQGEGRNEKLFF

J: TRBJ2-1
V: TRBV7-9
CDR3: CASSAETSGGASNEQFF

J: TRBJ1-6
V: TRBV10-3
CDR3: CGSTGEGNSPLHF

J: TRBJ1-5
V: TRBV9
CDR3: CASSVAGGEQPQHF

J: TRBJ1-3
V: TRBV6-6
CDR3: CASSRDRAGGNTIYF

J: TRBJ2-7
V: TRBV5-1
CDR3: CASSLMDSYEQYF